These 29 T cell receptor beta chains came from one sample sequenced in a study of CD8+ T cells in alopecia areata. Once RNA had been extracted, it was reverse transcribed into cDNA to act as the sequencing template. Profiled with immunoSEQ multiplex PCR; TCRdb holds only in-frame clones, not every one. The sample has roughly 200,000 clones, approximately 62% seen once. Source: CD4+ T cells sorted from blood, taken at week 0. Every receptor here comes from a human donor with alopecia areata.

The chain is built from TRBV6-6 and TRBJ2-7, with D perhaps matching TRBD1 (5 bases). CDR1 is MNHNY and CDR2 is SVGAGI in the germline V gene (reference sequence). There are 12 residues in the CDR3. V shed 5 bases and J shed 3 bases, with 8 bases lying between them. CDR3 nucleotides: TGTGCCAGCAGTGGCAGGGTCTACGAGCAGTACTTC. It translates to CASSGRVYEQYF.

The rearrangement joins TRBV9 to TRBJ2-5; 7 bases fit TRBD1. Germline-derived CDR1 and CDR2 are SGDLS and YYNGEE. This CDR3 has 13 residues. With V trimmed by 3 bases and J by 4 bases, 3 bases remained unmatched. CDR3 in DNA: TGTGCCAGCAGCGGAAACAGGGGAGAGACCCAGTACTTC. Protein: CASSGNRGETQYF.

This clone was seen more than once but under ten times. The rearrangement links TRBV15 to TRBJ2-5; no reliable D call. The CDR3 spans 13 residues. Trimming removed 1 base at V and 3 bases at J, with 6 bases between. In germline, CDR1 is LNHNV, CDR2 YYDKDF (reference sequence). The CDR3 loop is CATSRGLEETQYF. The CDR3 coding sequence is TGTGCCACCAGCAGAGGGCTAGAAGAGACCCAGTACTTC.

V and J are TRBV29-1 and TRBJ2-5, with 12 bases that match TRBD2. With 5 bases clipped from V and 4 bases from J, the junction kept 8 bases outside the gene matches. CDR3 size: 15 residues. The germline gives CDR1 SQVTM, CDR2 ANQGSEA. The CDR3 loop is CSVQVSSGGGETQYF. The CDR3, as DNA: TGCAGCGTTCAGGTCTCTAGCGGGGGGGGAGAGACCCAGTACTTC.

The J gene is TRBJ1-2, the V gene TRBV7-9; 7 bases line up with TRBD1. This CDR3 contains 14 residues. CDR1 is SEHNR, CDR2 FQNEAQ, per germline (reference sequence). V shed 3 bases, J shed 1 base, and the junction held 2 bases outside the gene matches. Here the CDR3 reads CASSLGQLNYGYTF. The CDR3 nucleotides are TGTGCCAGCAGCTTGGGACAGCTTAACTATGGCTACACCTTC.

The chain carries TRBV10-3 and TRBJ2-7, with 8 bases that match TRBD2. Germline loops: CDR1 ENHRY, CDR2 SYGVKD. The length of the CDR3 is 16 residues. V lost 0 bases to trimming and J lost 1 base; unmatched junction nucleotides: 5. The CDR3: CAISESRVAGSYEQYF. The CDR3 DNA reads TGTGCCATCAGTGAGTCGAGGGTAGCGGGGTCCTACGAGCAGTACTTC.

The chain has TRBV29-1 and TRBJ1-1; D is unresolved. The V and J ends lost 5 bases and 1 base respectively, with 11 bases between them. Germline lookup yields CDR1 SQVTM and CDR2 ANQGSEA. The CDR3 has 13 residues. The CDR3: CSVRTISNTEAFF. The CDR3 coding sequence is TGCAGCGTTAGAACCATCTCGAACACTGAAGCTTTCTTT.

The rearrangement links TRBV29-1 to TRBJ1-2; 8 positions agree with TRBD1. The length of the CDR3 is 13 residues. The J segment lost 5 bases and the V segment lost 5 bases, leaving 7 bases of the junction unmatched. Germline-derived CDR1 and CDR2 are SQVTM and ANQGSEA. CDR3 DNA: TGCAGCGTTTTGGACAGGGATTGGTATGGCTACACCTTC. Translating it yields CSVLDRDWYGYTF.

The gene calls are TRBV5-6 and TRBJ2-3; D could derive from TRBD1 or TRBD2 (5 bases each). CDR1 and CDR2 (germline): SGHDT, YYEEEE. Deletions cut 5 bases from V and 0 bases from J, with 16 bases between. The CDR3 has 16 amino acids. The CDR3 region has the DNA TGTGCCAGCAGTCGTCCCGGGGCCTCTAGCACAGATACGCAGTATTTT. Its translation is CASSRPGASSTDTQYF.

This clone has just one count. The rearrangement links TRBV30 to TRBJ2-3; no clear D gene. Germline values: CDR1 GTSNPN, CDR2 SVGIG (reference sequence). This CDR3 is 12 amino acids long. V dropped 3 bases and J dropped 5 bases, with 9 bases sitting between them. Here the CDR3 reads CAWSLIGDTQYF. The CDR3 region has the DNA TGTGCCTGGAGCCTAATTGGAGATACGCAGTATTTT.

The gene calls are TRBV30 and TRBJ1-5; 7 bases map to TRBD1. V trimming: 1 base; J trimming: 4 bases; junction bases outside the gene matches: 1. Looked up from germline, CDR1 is GTSNPN and CDR2 is SVGIG (reference sequence). This CDR3 contains 13 residues. The CDR3 sequence is CAWSEQGNQPQHF. The CDR3 coding sequence is TGTGCCTGGAGTGAACAGGGGAATCAGCCCCAGCATTTT.

CDR3 sequence (DNA): TGTGCCAGCAGCTTAGTACAGGGGAATAAGGCTTTCTTT. Encoded protein: CASSLVQGNKAFF. The chain joins TRBV7-8 to TRBJ1-1; 7 positions agree with TRBD1. Losses at the gene ends were 1 base for V and 11 bases for J; bases not matched to a gene: 7. The CDR3 runs 13 residues. Germline V gene sequence: CDR1 SGHVS, CDR2 FQNEAQ.

This clone was observed a few times. The chain employs TRBV29-1 and TRBJ1-1; perhaps TRBD1 as D (6 bases). CDR1 is SQVTM and CDR2 is ANQGSEA in the germline V gene. The CDR3 runs to 11 residues. Trimming shortened V by 7 bases and J by 5 bases, and 11 bases separated the two germline ends. The CDR3 nucleotides are TGCAGCGAGGGGCAGGGGACTGAAGCTTTCTTT. Encoded protein: CSEGQGTEAFF.

The rearrangement links TRBV11-2 to TRBJ1-2; maybe TRBD1 (5 bases). The V gene lost 2 bases and the J gene lost 5 bases, with 12 bases spanning the gap. The CDR3 spans 14 residues. From germline, CDR1 is SGHAT and CDR2 FQNNGV. The CDR3 coding sequence is TGTGCCAGCAGCTTAATGTCTCAGGGATATGGCTACACCTTC. Its translation: CASSLMSQGYGYTF. Filled out from reference TRBV11-2 and TRBJ1-2, the complete variable domain reads EAGVAQSPRYKIIEKRQSVAFWCNPISGHATLYWYQQILGQGPKLLIQFQNNGVVDDSQLPKDRFSAERLKGVDSTLKIQPAKLEDSAVYLCASSLMSQGYGYTFGSGTRLTVV.

V gene TRBV11-2 combines with J gene TRBJ2-2; D is unclear. The CDR3 has 15 residues. The germline V gene has CDR1 SGHAT and CDR2 FQNNGV. V was cut by 1 base and J by 7 bases, with 13 bases left in between. The CDR3 protein is CASSLVLGYGGELFF. Written as DNA, the CDR3 is TGTGCCAGCAGCTTAGTTTTGGGTTATGGCGGGGAGCTGTTTTTT.

The V gene is TRBV9, the J gene TRBJ1-1; tentative D call: TRBD1 (5 bases). The CDR3 is made up of 15 amino acids. V was clipped by 1 base and J by 5 bases, with 15 bases between them. Germline CDR1 is SGDLS and CDR2 is YYNGEE. Here the CDR3 reads CASSVHGDRGTEAFF. In nucleotides, the CDR3 is TGTGCCAGCAGCGTACACGGCGACAGAGGAACTGAAGCTTTCTTT.

The rearrangement links TRBV30 to TRBJ1-5; D uncertain. The CDR3 covers 14 residues. Looked up from germline, CDR1 is GTSNPN and CDR2 is SVGIG (reference sequence). V lost 2 bases and J 9 bases, leaving 17 bases between the germline ends. As DNA, the CDR3 is TGTGCCTGGAGTTACGGTTCGGGAAATGGGCCCCAGCATTTT. This gives the protein CAWSYGSGNGPQHF.

The chain employs TRBV7-3 and TRBJ2-1; no clear D. This CDR3 has 14 amino acids. CDR1 and CDR2 from the germline V gene are SGHTA and FQGTGA. Trimming pared 3 bases from V and 6 bases from J, leaving 12 bases between. CDR3 DNA: TGTGCCAGCAGCTTGTGGAGTGGGCCCAATGAGCAGTTCTTC. It yields the protein CASSLWSGPNEQFF.

On this clone: Other DNA sequences in this specimen translate into the identical CDR3. The CDR3 here is CAWSVFANTEAFF. CDR3 nucleotides: TGTGCCTGGAGTGTATTCGCTAACACTGAAGCTTTCTTT. The chain employs TRBV30 and TRBJ1-1; no definite D call. CDR1 GTSNPN and CDR2 SVGIG come from the germline V gene (reference sequence). The CDR3 loop spans 13 amino acids. The V end was cut by 0 bases, the J end by 2 bases, with 7 bases between.

V usage is TRBV27 and J usage is TRBJ2-3, with 7 bases matching TRBD2. This CDR3 has 16 amino acids. Germline CDR1 MNHEY, CDR2 SMNVEV (reference sequence). J gave up 2 bases and V 3 bases, and 8 bases lay outside the gene matches. The CDR3 DNA reads TGTGCCAGCAGTTTCTCGACTAGCAGTTACACAGATACGCAGTATTTT. Translated: CASSFSTSSYTDTQYF.

The sample holds a few counts of this clone. The V and J genes are TRBV10-3 and TRBJ1-3, with no clear D. Germline CDR1 and CDR2: ENHRY and SYGVKD. This CDR3 spans 15 amino acids. Trimming cost V 4 bases and J 0 bases, with 10 bases left between them. CDR3 region: CAISVEPGSGNTIYF. In DNA form, the CDR3 reads TGTGCCATCAGTGTGGAACCGGGCTCTGGAAACACCATATATTTT.

The V call is TRBV20-1, the J call TRBJ2-5, with D unresolved. The CDR3 is made up of 11 amino acids. Trimming took 4 bases from V and 2 from J, leaving 5 bases between them. The germline gives CDR1 DFQATT, CDR2 SNEGSKA (reference sequence). CDR3 bases: TGCAGTGCTAACAATCAAGAGACCCAGTACTTC. It yields the protein CSANNQETQYF.

The chain recombines TRBV4-3 with TRBJ2-7, with D perhaps TRBD1 (6 bases). Germline values: CDR1 LGHNA, CDR2 YSLEER. The V end lost 1 base, the J end lost 7 bases, and 17 bases lay between the germline ends. CDR3 length equals 15 residues. The CDR3 loop is CASSQVQGTAREQYF. The CDR3 region has the DNA TGCGCCAGCAGCCAAGTGCAGGGGACGGCTCGTGAGCAGTACTTC.

The chain is built from TRBV2 and TRBJ1-1; D perhaps matches TRBD1 (6 bases). Per germline, CDR1 SNHLY and CDR2 FYNNEI. Deletions cut 10 bases from V and 0 bases from J, with 15 bases between. This CDR3 region has 14 residues. CDR3 amino acids: CATGAQSMNTEAFF. The DNA of the CDR3 is TGTGCCACAGGGGCTCAGAGCATGAACACTGAAGCTTTCTTT.

The chain employs TRBV30 and TRBJ1-2, with D perhaps TRBD1 (5 bases). In germline, CDR1 is GTSNPN, CDR2 SVGIG (reference sequence). V shed 5 bases and J shed 3 bases, with 22 bases lying between them. CDR3 length: 16 residues. The CDR3 reads CAWGRLGTTTDYGYTF. DNA of the CDR3: TGTGCCTGGGGGCGGTTGGGGACTACCACAGACTATGGCTACACCTTC.

In its sample, this clone was seen a few times. Other DNA sequences in the same sample also yield this CDR3. The CDR3 nucleotides are TGCAGTGCGGGCAACACTGAAGCTTTCTTT. The encoded protein is CSAGNTEAFF. The V gene is TRBV20-1, the J gene TRBJ1-1, with D unclear. CDR3 length: 10 amino acids. Germline CDR1 reads DFQATT; CDR2 reads SNEGSKA (reference sequence). Trimming pared 6 bases from V and 2 bases from J, leaving 4 bases between.

This chain uses TRBV30 with TRBJ1-2; D might be TRBD1 (6 bases). Germline loops: CDR1 GTSNPN, CDR2 SVGIG (reference sequence). This CDR3 spans 13 amino acids. Trimming removed 4 bases from V and 4 bases from J, with 13 bases in between. The CDR3 sequence is CAWTPTGGYGYTF. The DNA of the CDR3 is TGTGCCTGGACCCCGACAGGAGGCTATGGCTACACCTTC.

The chain has TRBV4-3 and TRBJ1-6; the D gene is possibly TRBD1 (5 bases). Per the germline V gene, CDR1 is LGHNA and CDR2 is YSLEER. The CDR3 length is 16 residues. V was pared by 4 bases and J by 6 bases, with 16 bases between. CDR3 sequence (DNA): TGCGCCAGCAGCCCTGGGGACCCTGGCTCTAATTCACCCCTCCACTTT. Amino acids: CASSPGDPGSNSPLHF.

This clone has only a few counts. The CDR3 region has the DNA TGTGCCAGCAGCGTTTACCAGGGGGAGCAGTACTTC. Its protein product is CASSVYQGEQYF. The V call is TRBV9, the J call TRBJ2-7; weak D call: TRBD1 (6 bases). Germline V gene sequence: CDR1 SGDLS, CDR2 YYNGEE. V was clipped by 2 bases and J by 7 bases, with 10 bases between them. This CDR3 has 12 residues.